The next 23 T cell receptor beta chains were all read from a single sample in a study of cytomegalovirus exposure and HLA in healthy donors. Sequencing used immunoSEQ multiplex PCR; TCRdb keeps in-frame clones, though not all of them. Of 150,000 to 200,000 clones in the sample, roughly 90% were seen once. Sequencing input: PBMCs. The receptor set was obtained from a woman younger than 35 in good health and CMV-seronegative.

The V and J genes are TRBV15 and TRBJ1-1, with 9 bases that match TRBD1. After removal of 0 bases from V and 5 bases from J, the junction contained 7 bases not matched to a gene. Germline CDR1 LNHNV, CDR2 YYDKDF (reference sequence). The CDR3 contains 16 residues. The DNA for the CDR3 is TGTGCCACCAGCAGAGATCTATGGGACAGGGTTACTGAAGCTTTCTTT. Encoded protein: CATSRDLWDRVTEAFF.

The chain carries TRBV7-9 and TRBJ2-5, with 7 bases that match TRBD2. The CDR3 contains 14 residues. From germline, CDR1 is SEHNR and CDR2 FQNEAQ (reference sequence). The ends lost 6 bases at V and 4 bases at J; junction bases unmatched: 8. The chain's CDR3 is CASRSQGGRETQYF. CDR3 sequence (DNA): TGTGCCAGCAGGTCCCAAGGCGGGAGAGAGACCCAGTACTTC. Combining the CDR3 with reference TRBV7-9 and TRBJ2-5 gives the whole variable domain DTGVSQNPRHKITKRGQNVTFRCDPISEHNRLYWYRQTLGQGPEFLTYFQNEAQLEKSRLLSDRFSAERPKGSFSTLEIQRTEQGDSAMYLCASRSQGGRETQYFGPGTRLLVL.

The chain employs TRBV19 and TRBJ2-2; D might be TRBD2 (6 bases). Germline values: CDR1 LNHDA, CDR2 SQIVND (reference sequence). The ends were cut back, 4 bases at V and 2 bases at J, with 11 bases in the middle. The CDR3 sequence is 15 residues long. CDR3 DNA sequence: TGTGCCAGTAGTACAGGGACTTTTAACACCGGGGAGCTGTTTTTT. Translating it yields CASSTGTFNTGELFF. Together with reference TRBV19 and TRBJ2-2, the CDR3 gives the full variable domain: DGGITQSPKYLFRKEGQNVTLSCEQNLNHDAMYWYRQDPGQGLRLIYYSQIVNDFQKGDIAEGYSVSREKKESFPLTVTSAQKNPTAFYLCASSTGTFNTGELFFGEGSRLTVL.

The chain couples TRBV5-1 to TRBJ2-7; TRBD2 matches 7 bases. The CDR3 is 14 amino acids. Germline V gene data show CDR1 as SGHRS and CDR2 as YFSETQ. The ends lost 4 bases at V and 4 bases at J; junction bases unmatched: 8. The CDR3 sequence: CASSLSPGGYEQYF. CDR3 DNA sequence: TGCGCCAGCAGCCTATCGCCGGGGGGATACGAGCAGTACTTC.

The rearrangement joins TRBV5-1 to TRBJ2-1; D possibly corresponds to TRBD2 (5 bases). Germline CDR1 and CDR2: SGHRS and YFSETQ. V lost 4 bases to trimming and J lost 15 bases, with 17 bases between them. The CDR3 has 12 residues. The CDR3 nucleotides read TGCGCCAGCAGCCGGGAAGGAGGACTGGTGTTCTTC. This encodes CASSREGGLVFF.

The V gene is TRBV25-1, the J gene TRBJ2-2, with TRBD1 matching 9 bases. Germline V gives CDR1 MGHDK, CDR2 SYGVNS. The CDR3 has 14 residues. The trim removed 5 bases at V and 5 bases at J, leaving 3 bases unmatched. CDR3 region: CASSTDRGTGELFF. For the CDR3, the DNA is TGTGCCAGCAGTACGGACAGGGGAACCGGGGAGCTGTTTTTT.

DNA of the CDR3: TGTGCCAGCAGCATACAGACAGTGCTGAACACTGAAGCTTTCTTT. This encodes CASSIQTVLNTEAFF. This chain links TRBV7-8 with TRBJ1-1, with D perhaps matching TRBD1 (5 bases). With 5 bases removed from V and 0 bases from J, the gap between germline ends came to 13 bases. Germline CDR1 SGHVS, CDR2 FQNEAQ. The CDR3 has 15 amino acids.

The V call is TRBV9, the J call TRBJ1-3; D is uncertain. Germline V CDR1 and CDR2: SGDLS, YYNGEE. The CDR3 length is 14 residues. V gave up 4 bases and J gave up 0 bases, with 8 bases separating them. DNA of the CDR3: TGTGCCAGCAGCCCTAGCAACTCTGGAAACACCATATATTTT. Translated, it gives CASSPSNSGNTIYF. The entire variable domain, with the rest obtained from reference TRBV9 and TRBJ1-3, is as follows: DSGVTQTPKHLITATGQRVTLRCSPRSGDLSVYWYQQSLDQGLQFLIQYYNGEERAKGNILERFSAQQFPDLHSELNLSSLELGDSALYFCASSPSNSGNTIYFGEGSWLTVV.

V gene TRBV5-1 combines with J gene TRBJ2-7, with TRBD2 as a possible D gene (6 bases). CDR1 and CDR2 (germline): SGHRS, YFSETQ. V dropped 5 bases and J dropped 0 bases, with 12 bases sitting between them. The CDR3 extends over 14 amino acids. The DNA of the CDR3 is TGCGCCAGCAGTACGGGGGATGCCTCCTACGAGCAGTACTTC. Its protein product is CASSTGDASYEQYF.

The chain couples TRBV15 to TRBJ1-5; a possible D gene is TRBD1 (5 bases). The germline CDR1 and CDR2 sequences are LNHNV and YYDKDF (reference sequence). V lost 0 bases, J lost 1 base, and 7 bases lay in between. The length of the CDR3 is 15 residues. DNA of the CDR3: TGTGCCACCAGCAGAGATAGACAGAGCAATCAGCCCCAGCATTTT. This sequence encodes CATSRDRQSNQPQHF.

The chain recombines TRBV9 with TRBJ2-2, with TRBD2 matching 12 bases. With 3 bases clipped from V and 3 bases from J, the junction kept 9 bases outside the gene matches. The CDR3 spans 18 residues. The germline V gene has CDR1 SGDLS and CDR2 YYNGEE. CDR3 sequence reads: CASSAGASGRVDTGELFF. The DNA for the CDR3 is TGTGCCAGCAGCGCCGGGGCTAGCGGGAGGGTGGACACCGGGGAGCTGTTTTTT. Drawing the rest from reference TRBV9 and TRBJ2-2, the complete variable domain is DSGVTQTPKHLITATGQRVTLRCSPRSGDLSVYWYQQSLDQGLQFLIQYYNGEERAKGNILERFSAQQFPDLHSELNLSSLELGDSALYFCASSAGASGRVDTGELFFGEGSRLTVL.

The rearrangement joins TRBV5-1 to TRBJ1-3; D gene ambiguous. The germline V and J ends were trimmed by 3 bases and 0 bases, with 7 bases remaining between them. Germline assignment: CDR1 SGHRS and CDR2 YFSETQ. This CDR3 comprises 14 residues. Here the CDR3 reads CASSSVPSGNTIYF. CDR3 nucleotides: TGCGCCAGCAGCTCCGTCCCCTCTGGAAACACCATATATTTT.

The V call is TRBV4-2, the J call TRBJ2-7; possibly TRBD1 for D (5 bases). V lost 0 bases and J 6 bases, leaving 18 bases between the germline ends. Germline CDR1 and CDR2: LGHNA and YNFKEQ. This CDR3 region has 16 residues. The CDR3 region is CASSQENGQGSTEQYF. In DNA, the CDR3 is TGTGCCAGCAGCCAAGAAAATGGGCAGGGTTCTACCGAGCAGTACTTC.

This clone was recorded many times. The rearrangement uses TRBV6-4 and TRBJ2-2; D possibly corresponds to TRBD2 (6 bases). Trimming removed 6 bases from V and 5 bases from J, with 13 bases in between. This CDR3 comprises 14 residues. Germline loops: CDR1 MRHNA, CDR2 SNTAGT. DNA of the CDR3: TGTGCCAGCAGCCGGGACTCCGCTACCGGGGAGCTGTTTTTT. The encoded protein is CASSRDSATGELFF.

This sequence joins TRBV4-1 and TRBJ1-4; 8 bases are a match to TRBD1. CDR3 length: 16 amino acids. Germline lookup yields CDR1 MGHRA and CDR2 YSYEKL. After removal of 0 bases from V and 4 bases from J, the junction contained 4 bases not matched to a gene. Here the CDR3 reads CASSQDQGAVNEKLFF. As DNA, the CDR3 is TGCGCCAGCAGCCAAGATCAGGGGGCCGTTAATGAAAAACTGTTTTTT.

The J gene is TRBJ1-2, the V gene TRBV19, with TRBD1 as a possible D gene (5 bases). The CDR3 is made up of 16 amino acids. The germline CDR1 and CDR2 sequences are LNHDA and SQIVND (reference sequence). V was cut by 0 bases and J by 0 bases, with 11 bases left in between. The CDR3 bases are TGTGCCAGTAGTATAGAAACAGGATTTTCTAACTATGGCTACACCTTC. Residues: CASSIETGFSNYGYTF.

The chain has TRBV7-9 and TRBJ1-1; 7 bases fit TRBD1. This CDR3 comprises 14 residues. Germline V lookup: CDR1 SEHNR, CDR2 FQNEAQ (reference sequence). With 3 bases clipped from V and 7 bases from J, the junction kept 8 bases outside the gene matches. In DNA form, the CDR3 reads TGTGCCAGCAGCTTGGGACAGACAACCTATGAAGCTTTCTTT. Encoded protein: CASSLGQTTYEAFF.

The V and J genes are TRBV6-4 and TRBJ2-7, with TRBD1 matching 12 bases. The CDR3 totals 14 residues. In germline, CDR1 is MRHNA, CDR2 SNTAGT. V dropped 4 bases and J dropped 5; count of bases not matched to a gene: 3. The CDR3 DNA sequence: TGTGCCAGCAGTGGCGGGACAGGGGGCAACGAGCAGTACTTC. Translated, it gives CASSGGTGGNEQYF.

The CDR3 nucleotides are TGTGCCAGCAGTTGGGACAGGGTCGATAACTATGGCTACACCTTC. It is translated as CASSWDRVDNYGYTF. V and J are TRBV6-6 and TRBJ1-2, with TRBD1 identical over 9 bases. Per the germline V gene, CDR1 is MNHNY and CDR2 is SVGAGI (reference sequence). The V and J ends lost 4 bases and 1 base, in that order; junction bases with no gene match: 4. CDR3 length: 15 residues.

The CDR3 sequence: CAWSVNPGVSMNTEAFF. The CDR3 bases are TGTGCCTGGAGTGTAAACCCCGGTGTGAGTATGAACACTGAAGCTTTCTTT. The genes are TRBV30 and TRBJ1-1; D not resolved. Trimming shortened V by 0 bases and J by 0 bases, and 17 bases separated the two germline ends. The germline gives CDR1 GTSNPN, CDR2 SVGIG (reference sequence). The CDR3 spans 17 residues.

This clone turned up a few times. J is TRBJ1-5 and V is TRBV7-2; no clear D gene. There are 13 residues in the CDR3. V was pared by 6 bases and J by 3 bases, with 9 bases between. Germline lookup yields CDR1 SGHTA and CDR2 FQGNSA. The CDR3 DNA follows: TGTGCCAGCAGAAAGAGTGTCAATCAGCCCCAGCATTTT. Translation gives CASRKSVNQPQHF.

This clone has a single count. The V and J genes are TRBV14 and TRBJ1-6; no firm D call. Per the germline V gene, CDR1 is SGHDN and CDR2 is FVKESK. Trimming stripped 1 base from V and 14 bases from J, with 12 bases between. The length of the CDR3 is 13 residues. In DNA form, the CDR3 reads TGTGCCAGCAGCCAAGGGTGGTTTGGCACCCTCCACTTT. This translates into CASSQGWFGTLHF.

J is TRBJ1-1 and V is TRBV29-1; 8 bases match TRBD1. There are 13 residues in the CDR3. Germline assignment: CDR1 SQVTM and CDR2 ANQGSEA. With 8 bases clipped from V and 5 bases from J, the junction kept 10 bases outside the gene matches. The CDR3 coding sequence is TGCAGCCCCACCAGGGGGCAGGGGACTGAAGCTTTCTTT. It translates to CSPTRGQGTEAFF.